This T cell receptor beta chain was captured by sequencing in a study of tumor and adjacent non-tumor tissue in lung cancer. Study-wide results and limits: Top 100 clones took a larger repertoire share in normal lung. Shorter survival was associated with higher TCR diversity in tumors. Significantly higher TCR diversity was found in tumor than normal lung.

The CDR3 spans 15 residues. Germline CDR1 is SGHNT and CDR2 is YYREEE (reference sequence). Trimming took 3 bases from V and 6 from J, leaving 15 bases between them. About this clonotype itself: Its matching antigen is unknown.

Three rounds of nested PCR, following a modified ARM-PCR protocol, produced the TCRbeta library. Each CDR3 protein is one row after TCRdb ran MiXCR on the multiplex PCR reads. The sample carries tens of thousands of distinct CDR3 sequences, around 65% recorded once. RNA was extracted from bulk tissue without any cell sorting. This non-tumor lung sample came from over 3 cm beyond the tumor edge. Between August and November 2014, newly diagnosed, chemotherapy-naive lung cancer patients underwent thoracic surgery in China. V gene TRBV5-4 combines with J gene TRBJ1-4; the D gene is possibly TRBD1 (6 bases). The clonotype comes from a woman aged 45-65 years with non-small cell lung cancer. What was sequenced was distant non-tumor lung tissue. CDR3 bases: TGTGCCAGCAGCTCAAACAGGGCGCCAGATGAAAAACTGTTTTTT. Translated, it gives CASSSNRAPDEKLFF.